Reported below is one T cell receptor beta chain. The CDR3 spans 14 residues. The germline gives CDR1 SQVTM, CDR2 ANQGSEA. The J segment lost 6 bases and the V segment lost 6 bases, leaving 12 bases of the junction unmatched. PCR was performed using 60 Vbeta and 13 Jbeta primers. Libraries were prepared by immunoSEQ multiplex PCR; TCRdb keeps only in-frame clonotypes and omits some of them. Altogether 60,000 to 70,000 clones are present, approximately 64% being singletons, with the ten largest covering around a sixth. Donors were ostensibly healthy at sampling, although undocumented immune exposures were probable. The data derive from a study of cytomegalovirus exposure and HLA in healthy donors. Looking at the study overall: Approximately 85 million unique TCRs from HLA-typed donors were held in an early data release.

The chain uses TRBV29-1 and TRBJ1-2, with 8 bases aligning to TRBD1. This TCR derives from a middle-aged man in good health and CMV-seropositive. Sequencing used PBMCs. The CDR3: CSVVFRQGLDGYTF. The DNA of the CDR3 is TGCAGCGTAGTATTCCGACAGGGGTTGGATGGCTACACCTTC.